This T cell receptor (beta chain) was retrieved from a study of cytomegalovirus exposure and HLA in healthy donors. About the research overall: The roughly 130 validation repertoires used the same platform as the roughly 700 first-cohort repertoires (as reported by a later analysis).

Overall study findings and caveats: Cytomegalovirus-associated status was assigned to fewer than 200 TCR beta chains.

Measured with immunoSEQ multiplex PCR; TCRdb has only the in-frame clones, and not every one. The sample lists more than 150,000 clones, approximately 90% occurring once. As for this clone: As yet, its antigen is unknown.

This CDR3 comprises 15 residues. Per the germline V gene, CDR1 is LNHDA and CDR2 is SQIVND (reference sequence). V shed 4 bases and J shed 7 bases, with 16 bases lying between them. Sequenced sample: PBMCs. J is TRBJ2-2 and V is TRBV19; weak D call: TRBD2 (6 bases). This TCR was recovered from a man aged 18-30 years in good health and CMV-seronegative. CDR3 coding DNA: TGTGCCAGTAGTACACTATTTTCGCGGGGCGGGGAGCTGTTTTTT. Amino acid sequence: CASSTLFSRGGELFF.